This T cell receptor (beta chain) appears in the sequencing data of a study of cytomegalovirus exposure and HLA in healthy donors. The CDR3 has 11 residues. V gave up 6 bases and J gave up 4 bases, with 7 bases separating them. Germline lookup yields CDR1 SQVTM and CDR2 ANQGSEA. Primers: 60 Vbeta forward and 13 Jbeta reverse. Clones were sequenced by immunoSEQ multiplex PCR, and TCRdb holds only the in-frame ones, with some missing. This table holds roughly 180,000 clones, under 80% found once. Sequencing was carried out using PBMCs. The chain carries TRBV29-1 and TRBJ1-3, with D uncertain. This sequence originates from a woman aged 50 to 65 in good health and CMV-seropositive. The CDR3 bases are TGCAGCGTGGAACGGGGAAACACCATATATTTT. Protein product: CSVERGNTIYF. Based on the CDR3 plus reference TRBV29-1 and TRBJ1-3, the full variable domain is SAVISQKPSRDICQRGTSLTIQCQVDSQVTMMFWYRQQPGQSLTLIATANQGSEATYESGFVIDKFPISRPNLTFSTLTVSNMSPEDSSIYLCSVERGNTIYFGEGSWLTVV.